This TCR beta chain was documented in a study of blood T cell repertoires in COVID-19. Study-level information: Samples of COVID-19 (acute and convalescent) were obtained from the United States, Italy and Spain. The analysed material was cDNA or gDNA that came from T cells, B-cell-depleted T cells, or PBMCs.

In the source study's methods: Reference gene primer amplification in the assay estimated nucleated cell counts. Method: immunoSEQ multiplex PCR; TCRdb's copy keeps in-frame clones and lacks some. V, J and clone size reflect that table, while D and trimming were determined from the DNA. Of over 120,000 clones listed, around 72% were seen once; the top ten hold about 2%. This clone appeared a few times. The V and J ends lost 8 bases and 1 base respectively, with 11 bases between them. Per germline, CDR1 LNHDA and CDR2 SQIVND (reference sequence). This CDR3 region has 13 residues. The receptor was derived from an older woman with acute or convalescent COVID-19. Sequencing input: peripheral blood. The chain recombines TRBV19 with TRBJ1-2; possible D gene TRBD1, 5 bases. CDR3 in amino acids: CASRRQINYGYTF. DNA of the CDR3: TGTGCCAGTCGACGACAGATTAACTATGGCTACACCTTC.